This T cell receptor beta chain was profiled in a study of shared clonotypes between healthy human individuals. On the study more broadly: Per-donor plates numbered three CD4 naive, three CD4 memory, two CD8 naive and one CD8 memory.

Here immunoSEQ multiplex PCR was the method, and the copy in TCRdb shows in-frame clones only, minus some. The table shows about 79,000 clones, with roughly three fifths occurring only once. Per germline, CDR1 SQVTM and CDR2 ANQGSEA. Trimming removed 7 bases at V and 1 base at J, with 14 bases between. The CDR3 sequence is 13 residues long. For this clone: Antigen: not known.

Study results and limitations: Depth was large, yet rarefaction showed that sorted-subset sequencing was incomplete. Clonotype sharing among the donors was expected to vary with sequencing depth. A few donors showed sharing of 4.5% to 5% of naive CD4 clonotypes.

The sequenced material came from memory CD8+ T cells sorted from blood. Subset defined: CD45RO+ cells pooled with CCR7-negative TemRA cells. This sequence originates from a man between 25 and 39 years old in good health. This chain connects TRBV29-1 to TRBJ2-7; possibly TRBD2 for D (6 bases). As DNA, the CDR3 is TGCAGCGGGGGCTCGGGACTGTCCTACGAGCAGTACTTC. Protein product: CSGGSGLSYEQYF.